In this sample, the clone carrying this TCR beta chain turned up once. TCRdb recomputed calls from the 5' RACE reads with MiXCR, one row per CDR3 protein. Of roughly 500,000 distinct CDR3 sequences in the sample, 20% to 25% were seen once. This entry comes from a study of identical twins. The junction had 10 bases not matched to a gene; V was cut back by 5 bases and J by 5 bases. This CDR3 contains 15 residues. Germline values: CDR1 SGHTA, CDR2 FQGNSA. These records were also assigned to another study, of T cells expressing NK-cell markers. That work adds: Obtained from sorted CD3+CD56+NKG2C+, CD3+CD56+NKG2C- and CD3+CD56-NKG2C+ T cells were the TCR beta repertoires.

This chain links TRBV7-2 with TRBJ2-3; 7 bases are a match to TRBD1. Sequencing was performed on CD4+ T cells sorted from blood. The sequence was obtained from a woman aged 18-35 years in good health. The CDR3 reads CASSLFDRDQDTQYF. The CDR3 nucleotides are TGTGCCAGCAGCCTGTTTGACAGGGACCAAGATACGCAGTATTTT. The full variable domain, completed using reference TRBV7-2 and TRBJ2-3, is GAGVSQSPSNKVTEKGKDVELRCDPISGHTALYWYRQSLGQGLEFLIYFQGNSAPDKSGLPSDRFSAERTGGSVSTLTIQRTQQEDSAVYLCASSLFDRDQDTQYFGPGTRLTVL.